This T cell receptor (beta chain) comes out of a study of blood T cell repertoires in COVID-19. The CDR3 runs 19 residues. The germline CDR1 and CDR2 sequences are SGHDT and YYEEEE. V shed 1 base, J shed 0 bases, and the junction held 12 bases outside the gene matches. The method was immunoSEQ multiplex PCR; TCRdb's version includes in-frame clones alone and lacks a portion of them. The sample comprises 150,000 to 200,000 clones, roughly 82% of which are singletons, and around 9% rests with the top ten. The receptor's source is a woman in her 30s who had recovered from COVID-19. What was sequenced was PBMCs or T cells enriched from blood (not recorded which). The chain has TRBV5-6 and TRBJ2-2, with 7 bases identical to TRBD2. Here the CDR3 DNA reads TGTGCCAGCAGCTTGTATATTTTTGGGAGCGGGACGAACACCGGGGAGCTGTTTTTT. The encoded protein is CASSLYIFGSGTNTGELFF.